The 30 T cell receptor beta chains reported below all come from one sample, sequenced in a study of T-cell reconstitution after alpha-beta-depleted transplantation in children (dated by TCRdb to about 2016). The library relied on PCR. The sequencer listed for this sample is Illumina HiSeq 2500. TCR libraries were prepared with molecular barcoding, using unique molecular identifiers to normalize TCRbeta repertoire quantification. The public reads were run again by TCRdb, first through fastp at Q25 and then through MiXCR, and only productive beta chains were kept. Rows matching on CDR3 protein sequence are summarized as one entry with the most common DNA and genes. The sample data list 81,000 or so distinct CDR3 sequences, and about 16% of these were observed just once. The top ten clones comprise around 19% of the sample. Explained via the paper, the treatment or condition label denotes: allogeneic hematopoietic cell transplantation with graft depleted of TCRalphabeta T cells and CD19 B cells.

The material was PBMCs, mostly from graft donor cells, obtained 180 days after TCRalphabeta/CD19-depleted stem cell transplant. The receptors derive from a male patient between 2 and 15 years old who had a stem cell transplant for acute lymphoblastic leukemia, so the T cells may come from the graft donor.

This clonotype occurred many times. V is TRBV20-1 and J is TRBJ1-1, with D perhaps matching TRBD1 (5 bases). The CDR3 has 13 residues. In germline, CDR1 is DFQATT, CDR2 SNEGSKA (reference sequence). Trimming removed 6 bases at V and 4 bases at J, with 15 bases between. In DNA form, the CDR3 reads TGCAGTGCGCCGGGACGCCTGGCCACTGAAGCTTTCTTT. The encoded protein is CSAPGRLATEAFF.

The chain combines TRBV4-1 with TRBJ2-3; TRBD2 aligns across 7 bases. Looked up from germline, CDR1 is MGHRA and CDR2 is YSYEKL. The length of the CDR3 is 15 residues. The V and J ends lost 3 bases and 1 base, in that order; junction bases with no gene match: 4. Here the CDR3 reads CASSHTAGGTDTQYF. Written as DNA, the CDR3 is TGCGCCAGCAGCCATACGGCGGGGGGCACAGATACGCAGTATTTT.

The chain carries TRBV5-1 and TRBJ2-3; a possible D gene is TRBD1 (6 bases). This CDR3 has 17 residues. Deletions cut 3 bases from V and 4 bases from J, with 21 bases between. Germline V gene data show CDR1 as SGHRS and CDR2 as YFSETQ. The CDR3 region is CASSSLMDSLGADTQYF. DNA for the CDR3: TGCGCCAGCAGCTCACTAATGGACAGCCTCGGTGCAGATACGCAGTATTTT.

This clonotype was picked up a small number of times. The CDR3 reads CASSQLHFSPYEQYF. CDR3 bases: TGCGCCAGCAGCCAGTTACACTTTAGTCCCTACGAGCAGTACTTC. The chain combines TRBV4-1 with TRBJ2-7, with D unclear. CDR1 is MGHRA and CDR2 is YSYEKL in the germline V gene. This CDR3 is built from 15 residues. Trimming removed 3 bases at V and 2 bases at J, with 14 bases between.

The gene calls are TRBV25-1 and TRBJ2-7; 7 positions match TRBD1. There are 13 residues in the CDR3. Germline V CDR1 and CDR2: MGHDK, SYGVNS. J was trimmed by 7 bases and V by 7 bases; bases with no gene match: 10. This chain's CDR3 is CASTAGGAGEQYF. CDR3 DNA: TGTGCCAGCACCGCAGGGGGAGCTGGAGAGCAGTACTTC.

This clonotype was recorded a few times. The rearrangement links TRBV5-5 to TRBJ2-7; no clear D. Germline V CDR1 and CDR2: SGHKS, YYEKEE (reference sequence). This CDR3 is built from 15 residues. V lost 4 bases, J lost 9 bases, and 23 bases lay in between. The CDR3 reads CASSRTDAYDAGQYF. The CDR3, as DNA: TGTGCCAGCAGCCGAACAGATGCCTACGATGCAGGGCAGTACTTC.

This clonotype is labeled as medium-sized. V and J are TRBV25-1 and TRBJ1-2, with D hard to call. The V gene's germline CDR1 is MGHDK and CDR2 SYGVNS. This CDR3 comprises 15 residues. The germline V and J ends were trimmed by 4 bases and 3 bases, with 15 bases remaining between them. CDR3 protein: CASSGGGSLYYGYTF. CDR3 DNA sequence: TGTGCCAGCAGTGGTGGTGGGAGTCTCTACTATGGCTACACCTTC.

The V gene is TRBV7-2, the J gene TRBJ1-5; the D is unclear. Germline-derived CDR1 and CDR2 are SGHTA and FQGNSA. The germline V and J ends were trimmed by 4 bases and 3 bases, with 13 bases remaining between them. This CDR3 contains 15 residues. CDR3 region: CASSSQEGTNQPQHF. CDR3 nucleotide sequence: TGTGCCAGCAGCTCCCAGGAGGGAACCAATCAGCCCCAGCATTTT.

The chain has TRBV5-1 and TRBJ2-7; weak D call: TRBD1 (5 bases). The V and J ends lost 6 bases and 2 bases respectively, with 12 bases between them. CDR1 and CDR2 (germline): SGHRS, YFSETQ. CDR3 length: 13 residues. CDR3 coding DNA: TGCGCCAGCAAATTTAAAGGGGCCTACGAGCAGTACTTC. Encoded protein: CASKFKGAYEQYF. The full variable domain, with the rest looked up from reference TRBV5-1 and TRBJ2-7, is KAGVTQTPRYLIKTRGQQVTLSCSPISGHRSVSWYQQTPGQGLQFLFEYFSETQRNKGNFPGRFSGRQFSNSRSEMNVSTLELGDSALYLCASKFKGAYEQYFGPGTRLTVT.

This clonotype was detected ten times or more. Here the CDR3 DNA reads TGCGCCAGCAGCTTGCCCAGGAACAGGTCAGGGTTCTTCGGATACGAGCAGTACTTC. The encoded protein is CASSLPRNRSGFFGYEQYF. The chain couples TRBV5-1 to TRBJ2-7; D may be TRBD1 (5 bases). CDR3 length equals 19 residues. V was shortened by 1 base and J by 4 bases, with 27 bases between the two germline ends. CDR1 and CDR2 (germline): SGHRS, YFSETQ. Full variable domain (remainder filled in from reference TRBV5-1 and TRBJ2-7): KAGVTQTPRYLIKTRGQQVTLSCSPISGHRSVSWYQQTPGQGLQFLFEYFSETQRNKGNFPGRFSGRQFSNSRSEMNVSTLELGDSALYLCASSLPRNRSGFFGYEQYFGPGTRLTVT.

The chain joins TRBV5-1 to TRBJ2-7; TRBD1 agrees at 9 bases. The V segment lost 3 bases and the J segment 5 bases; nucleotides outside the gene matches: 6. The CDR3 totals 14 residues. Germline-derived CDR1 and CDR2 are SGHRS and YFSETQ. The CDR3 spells CASSSGTGIDEQYF. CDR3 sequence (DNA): TGCGCCAGCAGCTCGGGGACAGGGATCGACGAGCAGTACTTC.

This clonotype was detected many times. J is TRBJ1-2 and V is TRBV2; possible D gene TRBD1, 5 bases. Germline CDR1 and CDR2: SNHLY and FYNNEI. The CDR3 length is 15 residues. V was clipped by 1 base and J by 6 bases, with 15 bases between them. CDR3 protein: CASSEVPPGRNGYTF. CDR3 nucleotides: TGTGCCAGCAGTGAAGTACCACCGGGGCGGAATGGCTACACCTTC.

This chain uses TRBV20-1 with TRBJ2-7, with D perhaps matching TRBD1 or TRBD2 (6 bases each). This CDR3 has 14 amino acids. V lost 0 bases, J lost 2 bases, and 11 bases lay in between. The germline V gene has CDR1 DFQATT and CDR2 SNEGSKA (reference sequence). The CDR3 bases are TGCAGTGCTAGAGATTACAGGGAGGCCTACGAGCAGTACTTC. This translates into CSARDYREAYEQYF.

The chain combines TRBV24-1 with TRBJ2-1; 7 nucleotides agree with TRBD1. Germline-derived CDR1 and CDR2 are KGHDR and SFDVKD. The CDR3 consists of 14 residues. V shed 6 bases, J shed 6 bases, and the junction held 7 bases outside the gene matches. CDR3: CATSKRQGGNEQFF. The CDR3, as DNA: TGTGCCACCAGTAAGCGACAGGGTGGCAATGAGCAGTTCTTC.

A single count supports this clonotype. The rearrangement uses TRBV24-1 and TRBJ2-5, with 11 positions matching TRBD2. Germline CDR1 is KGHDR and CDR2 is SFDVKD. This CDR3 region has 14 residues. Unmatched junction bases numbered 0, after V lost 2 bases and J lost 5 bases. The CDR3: CATSDWTSGETQYF. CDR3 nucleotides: TGTGCCACCAGTGATTGGACTAGCGGGGAGACCCAGTACTTC.

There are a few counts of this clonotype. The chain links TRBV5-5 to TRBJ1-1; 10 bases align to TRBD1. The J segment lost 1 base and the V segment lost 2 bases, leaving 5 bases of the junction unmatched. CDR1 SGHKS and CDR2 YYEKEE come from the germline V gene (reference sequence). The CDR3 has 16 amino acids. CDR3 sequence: CASSFQDRGWNTEAFF. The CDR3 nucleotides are TGTGCCAGCAGCTTCCAGGACAGGGGGTGGAACACTGAAGCTTTCTTT.

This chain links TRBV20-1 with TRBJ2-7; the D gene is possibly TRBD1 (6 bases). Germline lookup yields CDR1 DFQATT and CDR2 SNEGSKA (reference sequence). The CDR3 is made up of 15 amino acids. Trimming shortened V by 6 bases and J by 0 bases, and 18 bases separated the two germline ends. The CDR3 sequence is CSALMDREFSYEQYF. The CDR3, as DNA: TGCAGTGCACTAATGGACAGAGAGTTCTCCTACGAGCAGTACTTC.

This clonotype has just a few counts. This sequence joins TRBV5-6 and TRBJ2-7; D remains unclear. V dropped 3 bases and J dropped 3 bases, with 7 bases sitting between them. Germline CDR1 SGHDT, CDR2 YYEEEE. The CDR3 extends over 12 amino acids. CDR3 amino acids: CASSSNIYEQYF. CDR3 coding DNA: TGTGCCAGCAGCTCCAACATCTACGAGCAGTACTTC.

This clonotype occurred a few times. Written as DNA, the CDR3 is TGTGCCAGCAGCCGGAACCCACGTATTCCTGGCGAGCAGTACTTC. This encodes CASSRNPRIPGEQYF. J is TRBJ2-7 and V is TRBV7-2, with unresolved D. With 5 bases removed from V and 6 bases from J, the gap between germline ends came to 20 bases. The germline V gene encodes CDR1 SGHTA and CDR2 FQGNSA. This CDR3 comprises 15 residues.

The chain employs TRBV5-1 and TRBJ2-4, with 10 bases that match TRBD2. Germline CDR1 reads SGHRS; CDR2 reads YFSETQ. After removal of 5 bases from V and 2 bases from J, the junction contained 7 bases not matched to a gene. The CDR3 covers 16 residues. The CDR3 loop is CASRTTSGVSKNIQYF. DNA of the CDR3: TGCGCCAGCAGAACAACTAGCGGGGTTTCCAAAAACATTCAGTACTTC.

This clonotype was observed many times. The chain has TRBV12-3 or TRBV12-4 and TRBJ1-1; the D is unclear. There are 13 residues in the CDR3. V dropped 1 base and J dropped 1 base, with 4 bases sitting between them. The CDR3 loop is CASSLGPNTEAFF. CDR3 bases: TGTGCCAGCAGTTTAGGTCCGAACACTGAAGCTTTCTTT.

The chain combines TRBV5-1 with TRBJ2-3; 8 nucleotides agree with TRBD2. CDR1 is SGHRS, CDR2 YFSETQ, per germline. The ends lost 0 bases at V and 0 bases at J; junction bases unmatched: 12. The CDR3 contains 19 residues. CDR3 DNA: TGCGCCAGCAGCTTGGCCCCATGGGCGGGGGGAACTAGCACAGATACGCAGTATTTT. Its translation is CASSLAPWAGGTSTDTQYF.

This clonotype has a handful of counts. The chain's CDR3 is CASSSYRDRMNTEAFF. CDR3 DNA sequence: TGTGCCAGCAGCTCTTACCGGGACAGAATGAACACTGAAGCTTTCTTT. The rearrangement joins TRBV27 to TRBJ1-1, with 7 bases identical to TRBD1. V lost 6 bases, J lost 0 bases, and 10 bases stayed unmatched. There are 16 residues in the CDR3. Germline V gives CDR1 MNHEY, CDR2 SMNVEV (reference sequence).

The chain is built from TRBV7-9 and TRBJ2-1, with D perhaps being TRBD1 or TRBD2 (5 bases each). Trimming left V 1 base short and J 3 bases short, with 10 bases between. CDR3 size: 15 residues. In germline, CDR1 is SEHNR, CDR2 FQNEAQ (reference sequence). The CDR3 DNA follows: TGTGCCAGCAGCTTAGGGGGGAGTCACTACAATGAGCAGTTCTTC. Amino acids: CASSLGGSHYNEQFF.

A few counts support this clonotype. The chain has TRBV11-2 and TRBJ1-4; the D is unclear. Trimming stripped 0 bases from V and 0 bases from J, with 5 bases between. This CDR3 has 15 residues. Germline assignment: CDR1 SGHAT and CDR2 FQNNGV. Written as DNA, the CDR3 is TGTGCCAGCAGCTTAGACCGTGCAACTAATGAAAAACTGTTTTTT. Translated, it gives CASSLDRATNEKLFF.

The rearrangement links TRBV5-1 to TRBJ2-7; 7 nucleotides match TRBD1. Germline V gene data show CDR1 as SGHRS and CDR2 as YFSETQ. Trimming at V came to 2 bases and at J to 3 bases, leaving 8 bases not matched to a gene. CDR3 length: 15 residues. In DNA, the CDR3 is TGCGCCAGCAGCTTTCCAGACAGGGTTGGCTACGAGCAGTACTTC. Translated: CASSFPDRVGYEQYF.

CDR3 DNA: TGTGCCAGCAGCCCAGTCCTTGGGCAGGGAAAAGAGACCCAGTACTTC. This gives the protein CASSPVLGQGKETQYF. The chain couples TRBV12-3 or TRBV12-4 to TRBJ2-5; tentatively, D is TRBD1 (5 bases). V shed 6 bases and J shed 3 bases, with 20 bases lying between them. This CDR3 is 16 amino acids long.

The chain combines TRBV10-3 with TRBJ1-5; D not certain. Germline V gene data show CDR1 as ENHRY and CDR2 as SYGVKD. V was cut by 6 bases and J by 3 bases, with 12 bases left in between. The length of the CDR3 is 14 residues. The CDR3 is CAISTGVPNQPQHF. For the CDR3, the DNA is TGTGCCATCAGCACCGGGGTGCCCAATCAGCCCCAGCATTTT.

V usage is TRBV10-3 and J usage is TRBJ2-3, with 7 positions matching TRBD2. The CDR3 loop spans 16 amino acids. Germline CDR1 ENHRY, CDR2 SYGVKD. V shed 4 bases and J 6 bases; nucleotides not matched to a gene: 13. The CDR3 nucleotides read TGTGCCATCAGTGCCGTGGTGGCGGGGGAGTCGGATACGCAGTATTTT. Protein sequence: CAISAVVAGESDTQYF.

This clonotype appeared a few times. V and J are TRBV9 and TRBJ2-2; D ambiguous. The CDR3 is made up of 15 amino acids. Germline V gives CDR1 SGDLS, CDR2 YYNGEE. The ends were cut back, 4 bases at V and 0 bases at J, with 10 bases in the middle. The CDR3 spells CASSPWTTNTGELFF. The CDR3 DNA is TGTGCCAGCAGCCCTTGGACCACGAACACCGGGGAGCTGTTTTTT.